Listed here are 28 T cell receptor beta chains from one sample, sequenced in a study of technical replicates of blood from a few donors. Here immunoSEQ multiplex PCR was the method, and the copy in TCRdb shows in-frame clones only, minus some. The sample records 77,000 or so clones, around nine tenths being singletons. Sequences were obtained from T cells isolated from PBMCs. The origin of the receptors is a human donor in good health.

The DNA for the CDR3 is TGTGCCATCCACCGGGTAGGGGGAAAGGAGACCCAGTACTTC. This gives the protein CAIHRVGGKETQYF. The chain joins TRBV28 to TRBJ2-5; a possible D gene is TRBD1 (6 bases). V lost 10 bases and J lost 5, with 20 bases in between. The CDR3 runs 14 residues. The germline gives CDR1 MDHEN, CDR2 SYDVKM.

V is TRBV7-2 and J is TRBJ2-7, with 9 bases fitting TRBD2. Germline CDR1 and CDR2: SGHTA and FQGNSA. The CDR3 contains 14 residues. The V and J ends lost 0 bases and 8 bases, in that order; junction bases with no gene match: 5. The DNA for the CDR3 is TGTGCCAGCAGCTTAGCCCTACCTAGCGGGAAGCAGTACTTC. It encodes CASSLALPSGKQYF.

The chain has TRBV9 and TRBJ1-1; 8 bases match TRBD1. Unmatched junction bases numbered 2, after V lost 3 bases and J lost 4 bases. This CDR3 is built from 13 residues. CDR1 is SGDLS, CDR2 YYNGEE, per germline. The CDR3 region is CASSGDRGTEAFF. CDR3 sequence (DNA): TGTGCCAGCAGCGGAGACAGGGGCACTGAAGCTTTCTTT.

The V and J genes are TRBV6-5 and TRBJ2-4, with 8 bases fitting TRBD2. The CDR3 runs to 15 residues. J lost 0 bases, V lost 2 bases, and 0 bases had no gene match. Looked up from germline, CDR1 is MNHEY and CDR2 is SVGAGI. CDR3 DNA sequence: TGTGCCAGCAGTTACCTAGCGGGAGCCAAAAACATTCAGTACTTC. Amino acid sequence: CASSYLAGAKNIQYF.

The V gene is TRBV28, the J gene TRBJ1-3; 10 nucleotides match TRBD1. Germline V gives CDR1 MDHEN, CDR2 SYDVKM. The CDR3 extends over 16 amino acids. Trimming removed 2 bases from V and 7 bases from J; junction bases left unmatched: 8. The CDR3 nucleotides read TGTGCCAGCAGTTTAAATCTGGTGGACAGGGGGAACACCATATATTTT. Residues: CASSLNLVDRGNTIYF.

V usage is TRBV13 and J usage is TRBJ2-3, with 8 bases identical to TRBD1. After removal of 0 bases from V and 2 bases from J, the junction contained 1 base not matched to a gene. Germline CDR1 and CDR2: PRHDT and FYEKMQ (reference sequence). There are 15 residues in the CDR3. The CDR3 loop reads CASSLGDRATDTQYF. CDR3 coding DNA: TGTGCCAGCAGCTTAGGGGACAGGGCCACAGATACGCAGTATTTT.

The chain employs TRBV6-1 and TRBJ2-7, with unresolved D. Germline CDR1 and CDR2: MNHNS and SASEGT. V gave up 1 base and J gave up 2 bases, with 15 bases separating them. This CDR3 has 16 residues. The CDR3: CASSEVPDFTTYEQYF. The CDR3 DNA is TGTGCCAGCAGTGAAGTGCCAGATTTTACAACCTACGAGCAGTACTTC.

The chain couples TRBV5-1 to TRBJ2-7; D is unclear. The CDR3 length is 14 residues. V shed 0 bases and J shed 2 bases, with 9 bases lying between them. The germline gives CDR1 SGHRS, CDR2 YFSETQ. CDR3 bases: TGCGCCAGCAGCTTGGTATCGTCAGCCTACGAGCAGTACTTC. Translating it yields CASSLVSSAYEQYF. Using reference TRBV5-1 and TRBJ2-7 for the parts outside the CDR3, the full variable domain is KAGVTQTPRYLIKTRGQQVTLSCSPISGHRSVSWYQQTPGQGLQFLFEYFSETQRNKGNFPGRFSGRQFSNSRSEMNVSTLELGDSALYLCASSLVSSAYEQYFGPGTRLTVT.

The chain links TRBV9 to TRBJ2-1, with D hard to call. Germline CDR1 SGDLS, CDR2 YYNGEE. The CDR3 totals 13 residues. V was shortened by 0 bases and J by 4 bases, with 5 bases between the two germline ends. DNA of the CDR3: TGTGCCAGCAGCGTAGCCTCTTACAATGAGCAGTTCTTC. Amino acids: CASSVASYNEQFF.

The CDR3 protein is CASSLGTGGTGYEQYF. CDR3 nucleotides: TGTGCCAGCTCACTAGGGACAGGCGGGACCGGCTACGAGCAGTACTTC. The chain carries TRBV18 and TRBJ2-7; 8 bases are shared with TRBD1. CDR1 is KGHSH and CDR2 is LQKENI in the germline V gene. CDR3 length: 16 amino acids. V trimming: 4 bases; J trimming: 3 bases; junction bases outside the gene matches: 11.

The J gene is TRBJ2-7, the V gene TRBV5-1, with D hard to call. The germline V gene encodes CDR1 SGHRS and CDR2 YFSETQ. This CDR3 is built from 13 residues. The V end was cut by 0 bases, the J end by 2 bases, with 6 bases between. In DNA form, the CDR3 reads TGCGCCAGCAGCTTGGTGGGCACCTACGAGCAGTACTTC. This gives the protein CASSLVGTYEQYF.

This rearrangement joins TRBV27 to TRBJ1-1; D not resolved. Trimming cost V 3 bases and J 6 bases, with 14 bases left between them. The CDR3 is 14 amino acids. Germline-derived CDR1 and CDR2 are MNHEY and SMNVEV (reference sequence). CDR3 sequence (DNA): TGTGCCAGCAGTTTTCTAGAGGGAAGGGCTGAAGCTTTCTTT. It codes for CASSFLEGRAEAFF.

CDR3 in DNA: TGTGCCAGCAGCTTACTACCGGGACATAGCATTCAGTACTTC. Encoded protein: CASSLLPGHSIQYF. The chain joins TRBV7-3 to TRBJ2-4; possibly TRBD1 for D (6 bases). Trimming cost V 2 bases and J 9 bases, with 14 bases left between them. Per germline, CDR1 SGHTA and CDR2 FQGTGA. The CDR3 length is 14 residues.

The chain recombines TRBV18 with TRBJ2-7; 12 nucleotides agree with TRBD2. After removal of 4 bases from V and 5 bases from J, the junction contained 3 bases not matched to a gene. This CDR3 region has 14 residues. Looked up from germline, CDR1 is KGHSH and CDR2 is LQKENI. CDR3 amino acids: CASSLRLAGDEQYF. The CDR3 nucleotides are TGTGCCAGCTCACTCAGACTAGCGGGAGACGAGCAGTACTTC.

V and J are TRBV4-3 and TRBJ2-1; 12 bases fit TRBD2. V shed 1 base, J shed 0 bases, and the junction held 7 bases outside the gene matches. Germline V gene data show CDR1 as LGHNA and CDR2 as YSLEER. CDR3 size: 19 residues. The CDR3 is CASSQVRLAGALSYNEQFF. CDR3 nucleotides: TGCGCCAGCAGCCAAGTGCGACTAGCGGGAGCCCTCTCCTACAATGAGCAGTTCTTC.

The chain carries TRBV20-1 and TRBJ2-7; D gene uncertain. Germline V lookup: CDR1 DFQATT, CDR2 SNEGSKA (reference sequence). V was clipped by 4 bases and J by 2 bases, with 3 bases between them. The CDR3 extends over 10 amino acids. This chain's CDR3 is CSATTYEQYF. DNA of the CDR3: TGCAGTGCTACAACCTACGAGCAGTACTTC.

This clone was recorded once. The CDR3 sequence: CASSLLLSSYEQYF. In DNA, the CDR3 is TGTGCCAGCAGCCTCCTTCTGAGCTCCTACGAGCAGTACTTC. This sequence joins TRBV14 and TRBJ2-7; D gene unclear. This CDR3 is 14 amino acids long. Per the germline V gene, CDR1 is SGHDN and CDR2 is FVKESK. V was trimmed by 4 bases and J by 0 bases, leaving 10 bases between them.

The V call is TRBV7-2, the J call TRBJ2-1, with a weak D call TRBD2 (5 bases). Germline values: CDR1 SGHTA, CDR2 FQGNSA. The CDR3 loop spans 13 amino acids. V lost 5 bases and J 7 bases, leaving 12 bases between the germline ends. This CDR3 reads CASSRAGDNEQFF. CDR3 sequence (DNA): TGTGCCAGCAGCCGGGCGGGTGATAATGAGCAGTTCTTC.

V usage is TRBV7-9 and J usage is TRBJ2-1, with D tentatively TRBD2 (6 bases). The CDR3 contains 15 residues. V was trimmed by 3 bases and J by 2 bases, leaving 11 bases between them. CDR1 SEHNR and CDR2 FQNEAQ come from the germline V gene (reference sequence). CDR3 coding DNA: TGTGCCAGCAGCTTTGGGACTTCGACCTACAATGAGCAGTTCTTC. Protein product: CASSFGTSTYNEQFF.

CDR3 in DNA: TGCAGCGTTGAGAACAGTCGCGGGGAGCCCCAGCATTTT. The encoded protein is CSVENSRGEPQHF. V and J are TRBV29-1 and TRBJ1-5; no definite D call. CDR3 length: 13 residues. Trimming pared 3 bases from V and 8 bases from J, leaving 14 bases between. The germline V gene encodes CDR1 SQVTM and CDR2 ANQGSEA.

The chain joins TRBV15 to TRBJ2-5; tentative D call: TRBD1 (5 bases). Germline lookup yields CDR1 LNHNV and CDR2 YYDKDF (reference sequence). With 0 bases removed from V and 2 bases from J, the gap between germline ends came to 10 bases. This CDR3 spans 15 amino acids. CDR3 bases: TGTGCCACCAGCAGAGATCCCCCAGGGCAAGAGACCCAGTACTTC. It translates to CATSRDPPGQETQYF. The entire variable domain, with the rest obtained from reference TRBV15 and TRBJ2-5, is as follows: DAMVIQNPRYQVTQFGKPVTLSCSQTLNHNVMYWYQQKSSQAPKLLFHYYDKDFNNEADTPDNFQSRRPNTSFCFLDIRSPGLGDTAMYLCATSRDPPGQETQYFGPGTRLLVL.

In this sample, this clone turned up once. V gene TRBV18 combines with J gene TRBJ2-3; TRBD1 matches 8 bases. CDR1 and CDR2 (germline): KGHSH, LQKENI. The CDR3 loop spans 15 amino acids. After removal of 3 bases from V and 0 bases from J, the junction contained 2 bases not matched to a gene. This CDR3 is CASSPRQGSTDTQYF. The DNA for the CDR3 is TGTGCCAGCTCACCTAGACAGGGGAGCACAGATACGCAGTATTTT. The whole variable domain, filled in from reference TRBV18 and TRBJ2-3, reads NAGVMQNPRHLVRRRGQEARLRCSPMKGHSHVYWYRQLPEEGLKFMVYLQKENIIDESGMPKERFSAEFPKEGPSILRIQQVVRGDSAAYFCASSPRQGSTDTQYFGPGTRLTVL.

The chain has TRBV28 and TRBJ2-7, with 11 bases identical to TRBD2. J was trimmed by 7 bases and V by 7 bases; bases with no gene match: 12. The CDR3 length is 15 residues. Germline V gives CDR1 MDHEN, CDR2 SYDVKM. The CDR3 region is CASNLVAGGRAEQYF. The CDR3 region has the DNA TGTGCCAGCAACTTAGTAGCGGGAGGGAGGGCGGAGCAGTACTTC.

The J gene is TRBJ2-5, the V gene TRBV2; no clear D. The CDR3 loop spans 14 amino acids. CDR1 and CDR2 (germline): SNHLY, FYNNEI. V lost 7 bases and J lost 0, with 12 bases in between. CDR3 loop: CASTETLYQETQYF. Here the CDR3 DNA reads TGTGCCAGCACTGAGACATTGTACCAAGAGACCCAGTACTTC.

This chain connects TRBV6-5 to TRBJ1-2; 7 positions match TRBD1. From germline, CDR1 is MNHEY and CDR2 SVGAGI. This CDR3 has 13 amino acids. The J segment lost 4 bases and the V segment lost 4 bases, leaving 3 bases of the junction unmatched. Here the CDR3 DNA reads TGTGCCAGCAGTTCGGGGGACAGCTATGGCTACACCTTC. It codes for CASSSGDSYGYTF.

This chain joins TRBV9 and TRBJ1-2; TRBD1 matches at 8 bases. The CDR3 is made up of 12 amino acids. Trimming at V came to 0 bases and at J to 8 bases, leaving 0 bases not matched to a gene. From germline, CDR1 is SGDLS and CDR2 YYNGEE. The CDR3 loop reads CASSVAGGGYTF. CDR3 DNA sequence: TGTGCCAGCAGCGTAGCAGGGGGCGGCTACACCTTC.

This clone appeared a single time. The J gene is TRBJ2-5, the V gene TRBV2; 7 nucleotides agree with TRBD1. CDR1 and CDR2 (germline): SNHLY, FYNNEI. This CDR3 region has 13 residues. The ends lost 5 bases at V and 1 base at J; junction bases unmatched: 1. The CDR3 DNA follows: TGTGCCAGCAGTAGGGACAGCCAAGAGACCCAGTACTTC. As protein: CASSRDSQETQYF.

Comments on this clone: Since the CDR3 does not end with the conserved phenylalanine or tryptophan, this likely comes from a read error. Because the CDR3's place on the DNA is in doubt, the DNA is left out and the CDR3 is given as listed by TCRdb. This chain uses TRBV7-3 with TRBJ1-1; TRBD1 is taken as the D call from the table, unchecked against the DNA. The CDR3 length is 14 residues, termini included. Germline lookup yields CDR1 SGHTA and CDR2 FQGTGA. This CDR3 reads CASSRESKIQVMLS.